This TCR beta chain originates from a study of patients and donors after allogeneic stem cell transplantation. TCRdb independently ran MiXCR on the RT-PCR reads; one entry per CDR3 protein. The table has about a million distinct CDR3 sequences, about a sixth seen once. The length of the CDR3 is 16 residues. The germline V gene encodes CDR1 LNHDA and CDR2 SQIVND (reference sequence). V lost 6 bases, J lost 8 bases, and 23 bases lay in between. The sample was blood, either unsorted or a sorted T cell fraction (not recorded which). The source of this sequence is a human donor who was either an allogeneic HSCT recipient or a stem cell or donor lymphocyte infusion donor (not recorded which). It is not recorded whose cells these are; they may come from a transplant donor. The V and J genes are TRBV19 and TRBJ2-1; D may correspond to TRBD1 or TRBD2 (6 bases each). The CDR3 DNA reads TGTGCCAGTAGCCTAGGGGGGAAGGTTATGCTGGATGAGCAGTTCTTC. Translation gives CASSLGGKVMLDEQFF. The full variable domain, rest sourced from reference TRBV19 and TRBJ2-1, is DGGITQSPKYLFRKEGQNVTLSCEQNLNHDAMYWYRQDPGQGLRLIYYSQIVNDFQKGDIAEGYSVSREKKESFPLTVTSAQKNPTAFYLCASSLGGKVMLDEQFFGPGTRLTVL.